This TCR beta chain was captured in a study of T cell changes during pregnancy in multiple sclerosis. The table came from immunoSEQ multiplex PCR; TCRdb's copy has only in-frame clones and leaves some out. The sample contains about 130,000 clones, 95% to 98% of which appear only once. Trimming left V 0 bases short and J 0 bases short, with 6 bases between. The germline gives CDR1 PRHDT, CDR2 FYEKMQ (reference sequence). The CDR3 runs 14 residues. The sequences come from peripheral blood, collected after pregnancy. The source of this sequence is a female donor with multiple sclerosis, enrolled in a pregnancy study. The genes are TRBV13 and TRBJ2-7; no clear D. CDR3 region: CASSLGRPSYEQYF. CDR3 nucleotide sequence: TGTGCCAGCAGCTTAGGCAGGCCCTCCTACGAGCAGTACTTC.